What follows are 4 T cell receptor beta chains derived from one specimen sequenced in a study of CD8 T cells in ankylosing spondylitis. TCRdb processed the 5' RACE reads anew with MiXCR; each CDR3 protein has one entry. The data show some 130,000 distinct CDR3 sequences, with around 10% seen just once and 4.1% held by the top ten. Specimen: blood, either unsorted or a sorted T cell fraction (not recorded which). These receptor sequences come from a female donor with ankylosing spondylitis or in good health (not recorded which).

This clonotype was counted at least ten times. The J gene is TRBJ2-1, the V gene TRBV29-1; 13 bases agree with TRBD2. This CDR3 is 15 amino acids long. Germline V lookup: CDR1 SQVTM, CDR2 ANQGSEA. Trimming removed 6 bases from V and 8 bases from J; junction bases left unmatched: 10. The CDR3 loop is CSVVRTSGGRYEQFF. The CDR3 region has the DNA TGCAGCGTCGTTAGGACTAGCGGGGGCCGCTATGAGCAGTTCTTC.

This clonotype has at least ten counts. This rearrangement joins TRBV24-1 to TRBJ2-7, with TRBD2 matching over 7 bases. The J segment lost 2 bases and the V segment lost 10 bases, leaving 19 bases of the junction unmatched. CDR3 length: 17 residues. CDR1 is KGHDR, CDR2 SFDVKD, per germline. The DNA for the CDR3 is TGTGCCACGATCTTGGGCCATGGCGGGAGTAACACCTACGAGCAGTACTTC. Protein sequence: CATILGHGGSNTYEQYF.

This clonotype was seen at least ten times. V is TRBV5-1 and J is TRBJ2-3; D possibly corresponds to TRBD1 (6 bases). V lost 5 bases, J lost 3 bases, and 13 bases lay in between. This CDR3 comprises 14 residues. In germline, CDR1 is SGHRS, CDR2 YFSETQ. The CDR3 is CASRTQGRTDTQYF. The CDR3 coding sequence is TGCGCCAGCAGAACTCAGGGGAGAACAGATACGCAGTATTTT.

This clonotype occurred a few times. This sequence joins TRBV10-1 and TRBJ2-2; TRBD2 might be the D (6 bases). Germline V gene data show CDR1 as WNHNN and CDR2 as SYGVQD (reference sequence). CDR3 length: 17 residues. V was cut by 2 bases and J by 0 bases, with 13 bases left in between. This CDR3 reads CASSEAGRGSNTGELFF. The CDR3 bases are TGCGCCAGCAGTGAGGCTGGGCGGGGATCGAACACCGGGGAGCTGTTTTTT.